These 29 T cell receptor beta chains share one sample of origin, sequenced in a study of blood T cell repertoires in COVID-19 (dated by TCRdb to the early 2020s). Receptor libraries were prepared by the immunoSEQ multiplex PCR assay. TCRdb obtained this table from immuneACCESS and retained in-frame rearrangements with V and J assigned. These tables miss some clones; where compared with another copy, unresolved V genes account for less than half of the shortfall, and the remainder is unexplained. For this sample there are about 210,000 clones; around four fifths appear just once. The ten largest clonotypes hold 2.5% of the sample. Sequenced input: peripheral blood. Receptor source: a woman in her 40s with active or convalescent COVID-19.

CDR3 protein: CATSDPHRGRRSGANVLTF. In DNA, the CDR3 is TGTGCCACCAGTGATCCGCACAGGGGTCGGAGGTCTGGGGCCAACGTCCTGACTTTC. The chain couples TRBV24-1 to TRBJ2-6; 7 positions match TRBD1. The CDR3 length is 19 residues. V shed 3 bases, J shed 1 base, and the junction held 11 bases outside the gene matches. Germline-derived CDR1 and CDR2 are KGHDR and SFDVKD.

V gene TRBV28 combines with J gene TRBJ1-1, with D perhaps TRBD1 (6 bases). The CDR3 runs 15 residues. V gave up 10 bases and J gave up 2 bases, with 20 bases separating them. CDR1 and CDR2 (germline): MDHEN, SYDVKM. In nucleotides, the CDR3 is TGTGCCACACTAAAGACCTGGACAGCCAACACTGAAGCTTTCTTT. Translating gives CATLKTWTANTEAFF.

J is TRBJ2-3 and V is TRBV6-4; 9 bases are shared with TRBD2. This CDR3 has 15 residues. The germline V gene encodes CDR1 MRHNA and CDR2 SNTAGT. Trimming at V came to 6 bases and at J to 3 bases, leaving 7 bases not matched to a gene. The CDR3 loop reads CASSYLAGTTDTQYF. The DNA for the CDR3 is TGTGCCAGCAGCTATCTAGCGGGAACGACAGATACGCAGTATTTT.

The CDR3 loop is CASIRGEGGNQPQHF. CDR3 sequence (DNA): TGTGCCAGCATAAGAGGGGAGGGAGGCAATCAGCCCCAGCATTTT. This chain joins TRBV28 and TRBJ1-5; D may be TRBD1 (5 bases). With 7 bases removed from V and 2 bases from J, the gap between germline ends came to 15 bases. CDR1 is MDHEN, CDR2 SYDVKM, per germline. The CDR3 has 15 amino acids. The complete variable domain, with remaining parts taken from reference TRBV28 and TRBJ1-5, reads DVKVTQSSRYLVKRTGEKVFLECVQDMDHENMFWYRQDPGLGLRLIYFSYDVKMKEKGDIPEGYSVSREKKERFSLILESASTNQTSMYLCASIRGEGGNQPQHFGDGTRLSIL.

V usage is TRBV6-2 or TRBV6-3 and J usage is TRBJ1-3, with TRBD1 as a possible D gene (5 bases). This CDR3 spans 14 amino acids. Germline CDR1 MNHEY, CDR2 SVGEGT. The germline V and J ends were trimmed by 6 bases and 1 base, with 10 bases remaining between them. The CDR3 here is CASRPQGSGNTIYF. In nucleotides, the CDR3 is TGTGCCAGCAGGCCTCAGGGTTCTGGAAACACCATATATTTT.

The chain has TRBV7-2 and TRBJ1-5; the D gene is possibly TRBD1 (5 bases). The CDR3 runs 14 residues. Trimming shortened V by 5 bases and J by 0 bases, and 8 bases separated the two germline ends. Germline lookup yields CDR1 SGHTA and CDR2 FQGNSA. The CDR3: CASSARDSNQPQHF. DNA for the CDR3: TGTGCCAGCAGCGCCAGGGATAGCAATCAGCCCCAGCATTTT.

The chain couples TRBV30 to TRBJ1-5; D possibly corresponds to TRBD1 (5 bases). The length of the CDR3 is 14 residues. Germline values: CDR1 GTSNPN, CDR2 SVGIG (reference sequence). V dropped 5 bases and J dropped 2 bases, with 13 bases sitting between them. Here the CDR3 DNA reads TGTGCCTGGGGCCCAGGGTTCGGCAATCAGCCCCAGCATTTT. Protein: CAWGPGFGNQPQHF.

The CDR3 protein is CASSLVAGATGELFF. CDR3 bases: TGTGCCAGCAGCTTGGTAGCGGGAGCAACCGGGGAGCTGTTTTTT. This chain joins TRBV5-4 and TRBJ2-2; TRBD2 matches 9 bases. The CDR3 length is 15 residues. From germline, CDR1 is SGHNT and CDR2 YYREEE (reference sequence). Trimming cost V 0 bases and J 5 bases; bases outside gene matches: 2.

The V call is TRBV11-1, the J call TRBJ2-5; TRBD2 matches 7 bases. Germline V gene sequence: CDR1 SGHAT, CDR2 FQDESV (reference sequence). The CDR3 has 16 amino acids. V lost 2 bases to trimming and J lost 5 bases; unmatched junction nucleotides: 11. DNA of the CDR3: TGTGCCAGCAGCTTAAACGGACTAGATAAGATGGAGACCCAGTACTTC. Protein sequence: CASSLNGLDKMETQYF. Supplemented by reference TRBV11-1 and TRBJ2-5, the full variable domain reads EAEVAQSPRYKITEKSQAVAFWCDPISGHATLYWYRQILGQGPELLVQFQDESVVDDSQLPKDRFSAERLKGVDSTLKIQPAELGDSAMYLCASSLNGLDKMETQYFGPGTRLLVL.

The rearrangement uses TRBV5-1 and TRBJ1-1, with 9 bases aligning to TRBD1. The CDR3 contains 17 residues. With 3 bases clipped from V and 0 bases from J, the junction kept 9 bases outside the gene matches. CDR1 is SGHRS, CDR2 YFSETQ, per germline. CDR3 sequence: CASSWRGQGHMNTEAFF. In nucleotides, the CDR3 is TGCGCCAGCAGCTGGAGGGGACAGGGACACATGAACACTGAAGCTTTCTTT. The full variable domain, in which reference TRBV5-1 and TRBJ1-1 provide the parts outside the CDR3, is KAGVTQTPRYLIKTRGQQVTLSCSPISGHRSVSWYQQTPGQGLQFLFEYFSETQRNKGNFPGRFSGRQFSNSRSEMNVSTLELGDSALYLCASSWRGQGHMNTEAFFGQGTRLTVV.

This clone was detected a few times. This chain links TRBV28 with TRBJ2-2; TRBD1 matches 10 bases. The ends lost 7 bases at V and 6 bases at J; junction bases unmatched: 14. In germline, CDR1 is MDHEN, CDR2 SYDVKM. CDR3 length: 17 residues. Written as DNA, the CDR3 is TGTGCCAGCAACCCAAGTCCCGGACAGGGGGTTGCCGGGGAGCTGTTTTTT. It translates to CASNPSPGQGVAGELFF.

The rearrangement links TRBV6-6 to TRBJ1-2; a weak D match, TRBD1 (6 bases). The length of the CDR3 is 14 residues. Germline lookup yields CDR1 MNHNY and CDR2 SVGAGI (reference sequence). Trimming took off 5 bases at V and 11 bases at J, with 21 bases between the two ends. CDR3 coding DNA: TGTGCCAGCAGTCCTACCCCAGGGGCCGCAATTTACACCTTC. It is translated as CASSPTPGAAIYTF.

V gene TRBV11-3 combines with J gene TRBJ1-4; 9 bases agree with TRBD1. The V gene's germline CDR1 is SGHNT and CDR2 YENEEA. With 5 bases clipped from V and 8 bases from J, the junction kept 9 bases outside the gene matches. CDR3 length: 15 residues. CDR3 sequence reads: CASSQGQGWGEKLFF. For the CDR3, the DNA is TGTGCCAGCAGCCAGGGACAGGGATGGGGGGAAAAACTGTTTTTT.

The rearrangement uses TRBV21-1 and TRBJ2-7; the D call TRBD1 from the table was never checked on the DNA. TRBV21-1 constitutes a pseudogene. The CDR3 spans 14 residues. CDR3 DNA sequence: TGTGCCAGCAGTTCCGGGACATCTTCCTACGAGCAGTACTTC. It yields the protein CASSSGTSSYEQYF.

The rearrangement links TRBV2 to TRBJ1-1, with TRBD1 matching over 9 bases. Germline loops: CDR1 SNHLY, CDR2 FYNNEI. The CDR3 spans 14 residues. The junction had 6 bases not matched to a gene; V was cut back by 6 bases and J by 4 bases. CDR3 residues: CASSLDRGSTEAFF. In DNA form, the CDR3 reads TGTGCCAGCAGCCTGGACAGGGGAAGCACTGAAGCTTTCTTT.

The CDR3 nucleotides read TGTGCCACCAGTGATTCCGGGATCCCCCGGGGAGAGACCCAGTACTTC. Residues: CATSDSGIPRGETQYF. The J gene is TRBJ2-5, the V gene TRBV24-1; weak D call: TRBD2 (5 bases). Deletions cut 2 bases from V and 4 bases from J, with 16 bases between. The CDR3 loop spans 16 amino acids. Germline V gives CDR1 KGHDR, CDR2 SFDVKD.

The chain is built from TRBV28 and TRBJ1-1; 8 bases agree with TRBD1. The CDR3 loop spans 15 amino acids. J gave up 0 bases and V 7 bases, and 7 bases lay outside the gene matches. Germline CDR1 MDHEN, CDR2 SYDVKM. CDR3 coding DNA: TGTGCCAGCATCGAAGGACAGGGCATGAACACTGAAGCTTTCTTT. Translated, it gives CASIEGQGMNTEAFF.

The genes are TRBV19 and TRBJ2-2, with D possibly matching TRBD1 (5 bases). Germline assignment: CDR1 LNHDA and CDR2 SQIVND (reference sequence). The CDR3 runs to 14 residues. Trimming left V 1 base short and J 5 bases short, with 8 bases between. The CDR3 here is CASSIVKGTGELFF. DNA for the CDR3: TGTGCCAGTAGTATAGTTAAGGGGACCGGGGAGCTGTTTTTT.

The V call is TRBV30, the J call TRBJ2-3; TRBD1 might be the D (5 bases). This CDR3 is built from 14 residues. The V gene's germline CDR1 is GTSNPN and CDR2 SVGIG (reference sequence). Trimming cost V 4 bases and J 3 bases, with 14 bases left between them. This CDR3 reads CAWKAGITTDTQYF. The CDR3 DNA follows: TGTGCCTGGAAGGCAGGGATAACGACAGATACGCAGTATTTT.

This clone has a handful of counts. The genes are TRBV10-3 and TRBJ2-3, with D unresolved. The germline V and J ends were trimmed by 7 bases and 1 base, with 9 bases remaining between them. The CDR3 spans 13 residues. Germline V gene sequence: CDR1 ENHRY, CDR2 SYGVKD. CDR3 sequence (DNA): TGTGCCATCACCCCCGAGGGCACAGATACGCAGTATTTT. It encodes CAITPEGTDTQYF.

Comment on this clone: The sample holds other DNA sequences that translate to the same CDR3. V is TRBV11-2 and J is TRBJ1-4; a weak D match, TRBD1 (6 bases). This CDR3 has 15 amino acids. Per germline, CDR1 SGHAT and CDR2 FQNNGV. Trimming stripped 5 bases from V and 6 bases from J, with 16 bases between. The CDR3 loop reads CASSHRLGGDEKLFF. The CDR3 DNA reads as TGTGCCAGCAGCCATAGGCTAGGGGGAGATGAAAAACTGTTTTTT.

The chain is built from TRBV6-6 and TRBJ1-2; 8 bases match TRBD1. Per the germline V gene, CDR1 is MNHNY and CDR2 is SVGAGI (reference sequence). With V trimmed by 5 bases and J by 5 bases, 1 base remained unmatched. The CDR3 extends over 12 amino acids. CDR3 residues: CASSGTGYGYTF. The CDR3 DNA sequence: TGTGCCAGCAGTGGGACAGGTTATGGCTACACCTTC.

In DNA, the CDR3 is TGTGCCAGCAGCCGCTCGAGCGGAAGCTCCTACAATGAGCAGTTCTTC. Translation: CASSRSSGSSYNEQFF. This chain joins TRBV7-9 and TRBJ2-1, with D perhaps matching TRBD2 (5 bases). Trimming took 5 bases from V and 0 from J, leaving 14 bases between them. Per germline, CDR1 SEHNR and CDR2 FQNEAQ (reference sequence). The CDR3 totals 16 residues.

V usage is TRBV27 and J usage is TRBJ1-1; D is possibly TRBD1 (6 bases). This CDR3 spans 15 amino acids. V shed 6 bases and J shed 2 bases, with 16 bases lying between them. The germline CDR1 and CDR2 sequences are MNHEY and SMNVEV (reference sequence). CDR3 loop: CASRPGQSRNTEAFF. Here the CDR3 DNA reads TGTGCCAGCAGACCCGGACAGTCTAGAAACACTGAAGCTTTCTTT.

In this sample, this clone turned up once. This chain joins TRBV7-9 and TRBJ2-1; 8 positions agree with TRBD1. Germline CDR1 and CDR2: SEHNR and FQNEAQ (reference sequence). After removal of 5 bases from V and 8 bases from J, the junction contained 8 bases not matched to a gene. The CDR3 runs to 14 residues. The CDR3 spells CASSQRTGTDEQFF. For the CDR3, the DNA is TGTGCCAGCAGCCAACGGACAGGGACCGATGAGCAGTTCTTC.

The genes are TRBV6-6 and TRBJ1-4; perhaps TRBD1 as D (6 bases). Trimming removed 3 bases from V and 4 bases from J, with 12 bases in between. CDR1 is MNHNY and CDR2 is SVGAGI in the germline V gene (reference sequence). The CDR3 sequence is 15 residues long. The CDR3 bases are TGTGCCAGCAGTTATGGGGGACACATTAATGAAAAACTGTTTTTT. Translating it yields CASSYGGHINEKLFF.

V gene TRBV25-1 combines with J gene TRBJ2-7, with D possibly TRBD2 on 6 matching bases. This CDR3 region has 12 residues. Germline CDR1 is MGHDK and CDR2 is SYGVNS. The V and J ends lost 8 bases and 3 bases respectively, with 11 bases between them. CDR3 coding DNA: TGTGCCAGCGGGGGGACCTTCTACGAGCAGTACTTC. It yields the protein CASGGTFYEQYF.

As DNA, the CDR3 is TGTGCCAGCAGTAGCGACCACCCTGCGAACACCGGGGAGCTGTTTTTT. It encodes CASSSDHPANTGELFF. The J gene is TRBJ2-2, the V gene TRBV6-6; D is ambiguous. The CDR3 is 16 amino acids. Trimming stripped 5 bases from V and 0 bases from J, with 13 bases between. Germline values: CDR1 MNHNY, CDR2 SVGAGI (reference sequence).

This chain joins TRBV14 and TRBJ1-2, with D tentatively TRBD1 (6 bases). Trimming removed 1 base at V and 5 bases at J, with 11 bases between. CDR1 and CDR2 from the germline V gene are SGHDN and FVKESK. This CDR3 comprises 14 residues. The CDR3 sequence: CASSQAAGQYGYTF. In DNA form, the CDR3 reads TGTGCCAGCAGCCAAGCGGCAGGACAGTATGGCTACACCTTC.